What follows are 17 T cell receptor beta chains derived from one specimen sequenced in a study of beta chain features in type 1 diabetes. General study results and limits: Patients with Type 1 diabetes showed moderately but significantly shorter TCRB CDR3s in all four CD4+ subsets.

These receptors' targets are unknown. Investigators reverse transcribed all isolated RNA, so they sequenced expressed TCRB transcripts. Method: immunoSEQ multiplex PCR; TCRdb's copy keeps in-frame clones and lacks some. The table records 300,000 to 350,000 clones, 7% to 10% of them present only once. The sample comprised central memory CD4+ T cells from blood. The receptors derive from a man in his thirties or forties with type 1 diabetes.

The rearrangement joins TRBV11-2 to TRBJ1-5; 7 positions agree with TRBD1. The CDR3 has 15 amino acids. Germline V CDR1 and CDR2: SGHAT, FQNNGV. V lost 1 base and J lost 4; bases outside the gene matches: 4. The CDR3 protein is CASSLGKQGNQPQHF. The CDR3 nucleotides are TGTGCCAGCAGCTTAGGTAAACAGGGGAATCAGCCCCAGCATTTT.

This clone turned up a few times. V and J are TRBV18 and TRBJ2-7; D not resolved. CDR1 KGHSH and CDR2 LQKENI come from the germline V gene. CDR3 length equals 13 residues. The V end lost 3 bases, the J end lost 2 bases, and 8 bases lay between the germline ends. The CDR3 DNA sequence: TGTGCCAGCTCACCCGGAGCCCCCTACGAGCAGTACTTC. Translating it yields CASSPGAPYEQYF.

This rearrangement joins TRBV10-3 to TRBJ2-3, with 7 bases identical to TRBD2. CDR1 is ENHRY, CDR2 SYGVKD, per germline. The CDR3 consists of 14 residues. Trimming cost V 6 bases and J 0 bases; bases outside gene matches: 3. The CDR3 region has the DNA TGTGCCATCAGGAGCGGGGCCAGCACAGATACGCAGTATTTT. This encodes CAIRSGASTDTQYF.

V and J are TRBV5-6 and TRBJ1-2, with D unclear. CDR1 and CDR2 from the germline V gene are SGHDT and YYEEEE. V shed 2 bases and J shed 6 bases, with 11 bases lying between them. CDR3 length: 13 residues. Here the CDR3 reads CASSLREGHGYTF. The DNA of the CDR3 is TGTGCCAGCAGCTTACGGGAGGGCCATGGCTACACCTTC.

The sample holds a few counts of this clone. The chain employs TRBV19 and TRBJ1-5; no definite D call. V was cut by 1 base and J by 0 bases, with 7 bases left in between. The CDR3 runs 15 residues. Germline lookup yields CDR1 LNHDA and CDR2 SQIVND (reference sequence). The CDR3 region has the DNA TGTGCCAGTAGTATAGGAGGATATAGCAATCAGCCCCAGCATTTT. Translating gives CASSIGGYSNQPQHF.

This clone was seen more than once but under ten times. V gene TRBV5-6 combines with J gene TRBJ1-4; tentatively, D is TRBD1 (6 bases). Germline V gene sequence: CDR1 SGHDT, CDR2 YYEEEE. This CDR3 has 13 residues. Deletions cut 4 bases from V and 13 bases from J, with 17 bases between. The CDR3 region is CASSPKVGGLLFF. The CDR3, as DNA: TGTGCCAGCAGCCCTAAGGTCGGGGGCCTACTGTTTTTT. Supplemented by reference TRBV5-6 and TRBJ1-4, the full variable domain reads DAGVTQSPTHLIKTRGQQVTLRCSPKSGHDTVSWYQQALGQGPQFIFQYYEEEERQRGNFPDRFSGHQFPNYSSELNVNALLLGDSALYLCASSPKVGGLLFFGSGTQLSVL.

The genes are TRBV14 and TRBJ1-3, with TRBD1 as a possible D gene (5 bases). V was clipped by 1 base and J by 0 bases, with 10 bases between them. Germline CDR1 is SGHDN and CDR2 is FVKESK. CDR3 size: 16 residues. The CDR3 nucleotides read TGTGCCAGCAGCCAAGTGACCACAGGCTCTGGAAACACCATATATTTT. The encoded protein is CASSQVTTGSGNTIYF.

This clone turned up a few times. The V call is TRBV5-1, the J call TRBJ2-1, with 9 bases that match TRBD2. CDR1 and CDR2 (germline): SGHRS, YFSETQ. Trimming took 2 bases from V and 7 from J; bases not matched to a gene: 4. CDR3 length: 14 residues. CDR3 sequence (DNA): TGCGCCAGCAGCTTTGGGACTAGCCAGAATGAGCAGTTCTTC. Translating it yields CASSFGTSQNEQFF. Full variable domain (outside the CDR3, taken from reference TRBV5-1 and TRBJ2-1): KAGVTQTPRYLIKTRGQQVTLSCSPISGHRSVSWYQQTPGQGLQFLFEYFSETQRNKGNFPGRFSGRQFSNSRSEMNVSTLELGDSALYLCASSFGTSQNEQFFGPGTRLTVL.

This clone has just a few counts. CDR3 amino acids: CASTWTGPNTEAFF. The CDR3 DNA reads TGTGCCAGCACCTGGACAGGGCCGAACACTGAAGCTTTCTTT. The chain is built from TRBV11-2 and TRBJ1-1, with 8 bases fitting TRBD1. The trim removed 7 bases at V and 1 base at J, leaving 5 bases unmatched. Germline CDR1 is SGHAT and CDR2 is FQNNGV. CDR3 length equals 14 residues.

CDR3 DNA: TGTGCCAGCAGCTCCGAGGACAGGGGAAGGAGAGAAGCTTTCTTT. The encoded protein is CASSSEDRGRREAFF. The chain joins TRBV5-4 to TRBJ1-1, with 9 nucleotides matching TRBD1. V lost 3 bases, J lost 8 bases, and 11 bases stayed unmatched. Per germline, CDR1 SGHNT and CDR2 YYREEE (reference sequence). This CDR3 comprises 15 residues.

The gene calls are TRBV2 and TRBJ1-1; 8 bases align to TRBD1. The CDR3 runs 14 residues. The V gene end was trimmed by 5 bases and the J gene end by 8 bases; junction bases not matched to a gene: 10. Germline loops: CDR1 SNHLY, CDR2 FYNNEI. Here the CDR3 DNA reads TGTGCCAGCAGTCCCCGGACAGGGTTAGCCGAAGCTTTCTTT. It translates to CASSPRTGLAEAFF.

In this sample, this clone turned up a few times. CDR3 in DNA: TGCGCCAGCAACGAACAGGAGAACACTGAAGCTTTCTTT. Protein sequence: CASNEQENTEAFF. The chain has TRBV5-1 and TRBJ1-1; D possibly corresponds to TRBD1 (5 bases). Germline values: CDR1 SGHRS, CDR2 YFSETQ. This CDR3 has 13 residues. The germline V and J ends were trimmed by 6 bases and 1 base, with 10 bases remaining between them.

The genes are TRBV10-2 and TRBJ1-2; D unclear. The CDR3 is 11 residues long. Trimming pared 4 bases from V and 6 bases from J, leaving 6 bases between. Germline CDR1 WSHSY, CDR2 SAAADI. The CDR3 DNA sequence: TGCGCCAGCAGTGGGCCAAATGGCTACACCTTC. As protein: CASSGPNGYTF.

This clone was observed a few times. The chain is built from TRBV7-2 and TRBJ2-3; either TRBD1 or TRBD2 may supply D (6 bases each). This CDR3 has 19 amino acids. CDR1 SGHTA and CDR2 FQGNSA come from the germline V gene. The V end was cut by 5 bases, the J end by 0 bases, with 24 bases between. Here the CDR3 reads CASSPLPQGRTPSTDTQYF. CDR3 in DNA: TGTGCCAGCAGCCCACTCCCCCAGGGGAGGACCCCTAGCACAGATACGCAGTATTTT.

The genes are TRBV30 and TRBJ2-1; tentatively, D is TRBD2 (7 bases). V lost 5 bases to trimming and J lost 9 bases, with 23 bases between them. The CDR3 has 15 residues. Germline V gives CDR1 GTSNPN, CDR2 SVGIG (reference sequence). CDR3 in amino acids: CAWGEGTNHGTEQFF. Here the CDR3 DNA reads TGTGCCTGGGGGGAGGGGACAAATCATGGGACTGAGCAGTTCTTC.

This clone showed up many times. This chain connects TRBV28 to TRBJ2-3, with no clear D. The ends were cut back, 4 bases at V and 2 bases at J, with 10 bases in the middle. The CDR3 totals 14 residues. CDR1 is MDHEN and CDR2 is SYDVKM in the germline V gene. CDR3 sequence (DNA): TGTGCCAGCAGTTCCGGGCCACTCACAGATACGCAGTATTTT. Its translation is CASSSGPLTDTQYF.

The DNA of the CDR3 is TGTGCCAGCAGCCCTTATACAGGGGGGGTAAGGACTGAAGCTTTCTTT. It is translated as CASSPYTGGVRTEAFF. The chain recombines TRBV21-1 with TRBJ1-1; the D call of TRBD1 is as the table states it, not checked on the DNA. TRBV21-1 is shown as a pseudogene. This CDR3 comprises 16 residues.